This T cell receptor (beta chain) was sequenced during a study of T cell repertoires in cytomegalovirus infection. Whole-study context: Matching HLA type and CMV infection were both indicated by public TCR beta signatures.

This clonotype was picked up a small number of times. Germline assignment: CDR1 MGHDK and CDR2 SYGVNS. This CDR3 is built from 11 residues. The V end was cut by 7 bases, the J end by 0 bases, with 3 bases between. TCRdb recomputed calls from the reads with MiXCR, one row per CDR3 protein. The table records fewer than 250,000 distinct CDR3 sequences, approximately 24% of them present only once. The clonotype originates from a human donor in good health (CMV status not recorded). Some clones in this sample may be carry-over from other donors' samples. The V call is TRBV25-1, the J call TRBJ1-1; D is uncertain. The sequencing input was CD8+ T cells from PBMCs. The DNA of the CDR3 is TGTGCCAGCACGATGAACACTGAAGCTTTCTTT. Translated: CASTMNTEAFF. The variable domain in full, with the rest retrieved from reference TRBV25-1 and TRBJ1-1, is EADIYQTPRYLVIGTGKKITLECSQTMGHDKMYWYQQDPGMELHLIHYSYGVNSTEKGDLSSESTVSRIRTEHFPLTLESARPSHTSQYLCASTMNTEAFFGQGTRLTVV.